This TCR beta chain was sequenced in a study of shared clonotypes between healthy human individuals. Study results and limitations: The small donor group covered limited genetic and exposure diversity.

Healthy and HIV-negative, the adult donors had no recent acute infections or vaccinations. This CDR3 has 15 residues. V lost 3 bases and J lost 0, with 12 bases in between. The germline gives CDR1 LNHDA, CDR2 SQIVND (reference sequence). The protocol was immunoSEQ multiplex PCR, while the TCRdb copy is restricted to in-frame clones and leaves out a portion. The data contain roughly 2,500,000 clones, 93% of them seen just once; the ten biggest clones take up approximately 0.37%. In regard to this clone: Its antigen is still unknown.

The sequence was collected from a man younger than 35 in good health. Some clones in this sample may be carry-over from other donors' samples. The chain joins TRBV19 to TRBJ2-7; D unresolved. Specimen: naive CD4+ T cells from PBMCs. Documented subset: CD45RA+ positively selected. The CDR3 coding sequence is TGTGCCAGTAGTATGATAGGCCAAAGCTCCTACGAGCAGTACTTC. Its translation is CASSMIGQSSYEQYF.